This passage covers 23 T cell receptor beta chains from one sample sequenced in a study of T cell responses to AZD1222 COVID-19 vaccine. Sequencing was performed with immunoSEQ multiplex PCR; in TCRdb, only in-frame clones are kept and a portion is missing. The data contain some 170,000 clones, around nine tenths of them singletons. Sample: peripheral blood, taken on day 0 of AZD1222 vaccination. Source of these receptors: an adult in good health.

V gene TRBV3-1 (or the pseudogene TRBV3-2) combines with J gene TRBJ2-2; 12 bases fit TRBD2. The CDR3 extends over 17 amino acids. CDR1 is LGHDT, CDR2 YNNKEL, per germline (reference sequence). Trimming took 4 bases from V and 1 from J; bases not matched to a gene: 4. This chain's CDR3 is CASSLLAGGMNTGELFF. The CDR3 region has the DNA TGTGCCAGCAGCCTCCTAGCGGGAGGGATGAACACCGGGGAGCTGTTTTTT.

The V call is TRBV23-1, the J call TRBJ2-7; unclear D gene. TRBV23-1 is sorted into the ORF group, with uncertain function. The CDR3 extends over 12 amino acids. V was pared by 2 bases and J by 3 bases, with 5 bases between. This CDR3 reads CASSQALYEQYF. As DNA, the CDR3 is TGCGCCAGCAGTCAAGCTCTCTACGAGCAGTACTTC.

This chain uses TRBV19 with TRBJ2-7; 11 bases are a match to TRBD1. V was pared by 5 bases and J by 3 bases, with 3 bases of the junction left unmatched. CDR3 length: 14 residues. The germline CDR1 and CDR2 sequences are LNHDA and SQIVND (reference sequence). CDR3 amino acids: CASSAGQGGYEQYF. CDR3 DNA: TGTGCCAGTAGTGCGGGACAGGGGGGCTACGAGCAGTACTTC.

This chain connects TRBV19 to TRBJ1-1; no clear D gene. Germline CDR1 is LNHDA and CDR2 is SQIVND (reference sequence). The CDR3 is 14 residues long. The V end was cut by 3 bases, the J end by 1 base, with 9 bases between. CDR3 DNA: TGTGCCAGTAGTATTGTCTTGCGGAACACTGAAGCTTTCTTT. This encodes CASSIVLRNTEAFF.

The chain employs TRBV2 and TRBJ1-5; 8 nucleotides agree with TRBD1. Trimming at V came to 6 bases and at J to 7 bases, leaving 5 bases not matched to a gene. In germline, CDR1 is SNHLY, CDR2 FYNNEI. The CDR3 contains 13 residues. CDR3 in amino acids: CASRRTGSQPQHF. DNA for the CDR3: TGTGCCAGCAGAAGGACAGGGAGCCAGCCCCAGCATTTT. Based on the CDR3 plus reference TRBV2 and TRBJ1-5, the full variable domain is EPEVTQTPSHQVTQMGQEVILRCVPISNHLYFYWYRQILGQKVEFLVSFYNNEISEKSEIFDDQFSVERPDGSNFTLKIRSTKLEDSAMYFCASRRTGSQPQHFGDGTRLSIL.

This clone was found a few times. V gene TRBV28 combines with J gene TRBJ1-2, with D maybe TRBD1 (5 bases). This CDR3 comprises 15 residues. CDR1 is MDHEN and CDR2 is SYDVKM in the germline V gene. The V end was cut by 5 bases, the J end by 4 bases, with 17 bases between. The CDR3 reads CASSPGTVVSYGYTF. For the CDR3, the DNA is TGTGCCAGCAGTCCCGGGACGGTCGTCTCCTATGGCTACACCTTC.

V usage is TRBV10-3 and J usage is TRBJ1-2, with TRBD1 identical over 7 bases. The CDR3 is 14 amino acids. From germline, CDR1 is ENHRY and CDR2 SYGVKD. With 0 bases clipped from V and 7 bases from J, the junction kept 5 bases outside the gene matches. This chain's CDR3 is CAISESDRAAGYTF. For the CDR3, the DNA is TGTGCCATCAGTGAGTCAGACAGGGCCGCTGGCTACACCTTC.

This chain uses TRBV29-1 with TRBJ2-1; 14 nucleotides line up with TRBD2. The V gene's germline CDR1 is SQVTM and CDR2 ANQGSEA. Trimming took 3 bases from V and 8 from J; bases not matched to a gene: 6. CDR3 size: 15 residues. This chain's CDR3 is CSVDGTSGSFYEQFF. CDR3 sequence (DNA): TGCAGCGTTGATGGGACTAGCGGGAGTTTCTATGAGCAGTTCTTC.

This clone was recorded once. The chain combines TRBV6-5 with TRBJ2-7; possible D gene TRBD2, 5 bases. Germline values: CDR1 MNHEY, CDR2 SVGAGI. CDR3 length: 15 residues. V was pared by 4 bases and J by 0 bases, with 13 bases between. The chain's CDR3 is CASSFGLDVSYEQYF. The DNA of the CDR3 is TGTGCCAGCAGTTTCGGACTTGACGTCTCCTACGAGCAGTACTTC.

The V and J genes are TRBV6-6 and TRBJ1-4; D gene uncertain. Germline V gene sequence: CDR1 MNHNY, CDR2 SVGAGI (reference sequence). This CDR3 spans 15 amino acids. Trimming took 0 bases from V and 4 from J, leaving 9 bases between them. CDR3 sequence (DNA): TGTGCCAGCAGTTACTCCCCGGCCTTTAATGAAAAACTGTTTTTT. Translation: CASSYSPAFNEKLFF.

The chain uses TRBV18 and TRBJ2-7; possibly TRBD1 or TRBD2 for D (5 bases each). CDR3 length: 14 amino acids. V was cut by 3 bases and J by 2 bases, with 11 bases left in between. Germline V lookup: CDR1 KGHSH, CDR2 LQKENI. The CDR3 coding sequence is TGTGCCAGCTCACCGGTTGGGACCACCTACGAGCAGTACTTC. It encodes CASSPVGTTYEQYF.

In its sample, this clone was seen a few times. This sequence joins TRBV27 and TRBJ1-3; D remains ambiguous. Trimming removed 2 bases from V and 0 bases from J, with 14 bases in between. The CDR3 is 17 residues long. The V gene's germline CDR1 is MNHEY and CDR2 SMNVEV (reference sequence). CDR3 protein: CASSLDGGLLSGNTIYF. CDR3 bases: TGTGCCAGCAGTTTAGACGGAGGGTTACTCTCTGGAAACACCATATATTTT.

The chain has TRBV7-9 and TRBJ1-4; D is unclear. This CDR3 has 15 amino acids. The germline CDR1 and CDR2 sequences are SEHNR and FQNEAQ (reference sequence). The V end was cut by 4 bases, the J end by 3 bases, with 12 bases between. The CDR3 bases are TGTGCCAGCAGCTCTGTTGGGGTAGCTAATGAAAAACTGTTTTTT. Protein: CASSSVGVANEKLFF.

There are a few counts of this clone. This rearrangement joins TRBV5-1 to TRBJ1-2, with 12 bases fitting TRBD1. The CDR3 length is 15 residues. Germline-derived CDR1 and CDR2 are SGHRS and YFSETQ. Germline trimming cut 0 bases from V and 7 bases from J; bases unmatched to any gene: 4. Here the CDR3 DNA reads TGCGCCAGCAGCTTGGAGGGACAGGGGGCTGGTGGCTACACCTTC. Translation gives CASSLEGQGAGGYTF.

In this sample, this clone turned up once. The chain combines TRBV9 with TRBJ2-2, with D unresolved. This CDR3 is 14 amino acids long. The germline V and J ends were trimmed by 3 bases and 5 bases, with 11 bases remaining between them. Germline loops: CDR1 SGDLS, CDR2 YYNGEE. The CDR3 nucleotides are TGTGCCAGCAGCGCCTCACTTGGGACCGGGGAGCTGTTTTTT. This gives the protein CASSASLGTGELFF.

The rearrangement links TRBV11-2 to TRBJ1-5; D possibly corresponds to TRBD1 (5 bases). This CDR3 has 13 amino acids. V lost 1 base, J lost 5 bases, and 6 bases lay in between. Germline CDR1 reads SGHAT; CDR2 reads FQNNGV. The CDR3 reads CASSLAGYQPQHF. In DNA, the CDR3 is TGTGCCAGCAGCTTAGCAGGGTATCAGCCCCAGCATTTT.

The V call is TRBV29-1, the J call TRBJ2-7; 14 bases map to TRBD2. V was clipped by 8 bases and J by 0 bases; unmatched bases: 9. The CDR3 is 16 amino acids. Germline CDR1 SQVTM, CDR2 ANQGSEA. Here the CDR3 DNA reads TGCAGCATTTCTCCGGGACTAGCGGGGGACTCCTACGAGCAGTACTTC. Translation gives CSISPGLAGDSYEQYF.

The J gene is TRBJ1-2, the V gene TRBV7-8; unclear D gene. V shed 5 bases and J shed 2 bases, with 15 bases lying between them. There are 15 residues in the CDR3. Germline V gene sequence: CDR1 SGHVS, CDR2 FQNEAQ. CDR3: CASSPFQTKNYGYTF. The CDR3 DNA follows: TGTGCCAGCAGCCCATTTCAAACGAAGAACTATGGCTACACCTTC.

The V call is TRBV13, the J call TRBJ2-1; D may be TRBD2 (5 bases). The length of the CDR3 is 15 residues. Trimming removed 5 bases from V and 4 bases from J, with 15 bases in between. From germline, CDR1 is PRHDT and CDR2 FYEKMQ (reference sequence). In DNA, the CDR3 is TGTGCCAGCAGCCCACCGAATGGAGGATACAATGAGCAGTTCTTC. It translates to CASSPPNGGYNEQFF.

The J gene is TRBJ2-7, the V gene TRBV29-1; 12 bases map to TRBD2. Germline CDR1 SQVTM, CDR2 ANQGSEA. This CDR3 spans 15 amino acids. The ends lost 6 bases at V and 2 bases at J; junction bases unmatched: 8. The CDR3 nucleotides read TGCAGCGTGAAAGGGACTAGCGGGCAAACCTACGAGCAGTACTTC. Translating it yields CSVKGTSGQTYEQYF.

The chain couples TRBV10-2 to TRBJ2-7; D is undetermined. The V and J ends lost 2 bases and 6 bases respectively, with 5 bases between them. The CDR3 is 11 amino acids. Germline-derived CDR1 and CDR2 are WSHSY and SAAADI. DNA of the CDR3: TGCGCCAGCAGTGAGACTGGCGAGCAGTACTTC. Translation gives CASSETGEQYF.

The rearrangement joins TRBV27 to TRBJ1-1, with TRBD1 matching 8 bases. The J segment lost 11 bases and the V segment lost 4 bases, leaving 6 bases of the junction unmatched. Germline V CDR1 and CDR2: MNHEY, SMNVEV (reference sequence). The CDR3 contains 12 residues. The CDR3 is CASSSAGGRAFF. The CDR3 coding sequence is TGTGCCAGCAGTTCGGCAGGGGGCAGGGCTTTCTTT.

The chain uses TRBV5-4 and TRBJ2-7, with D perhaps TRBD1 (6 bases). The ends were cut back, 0 bases at V and 9 bases at J, with 13 bases in the middle. Germline CDR1 is SGHNT and CDR2 is YYREEE (reference sequence). The CDR3 is made up of 13 amino acids. The CDR3 DNA follows: TGTGCCAGCAGCTTGGACAGGGAAGGTGGGCAGTACTTC. Amino acids: CASSLDREGGQYF.